These 11 T cell receptor beta chains came from one sample sequenced in a study of shared clonotypes between healthy human individuals. The assay was immunoSEQ multiplex PCR, and TCRdb's table has in-frame clones only and misses some. The sample yields over a million clones, 75% to 85% seen once. The sequenced material came from memory CD4+ T cells from PBMCs. Subset noted: CD45RA-negative fraction. The source of these receptors is a man aged 18 to 30 in good health. Some clones in this sample may be carry-over from other donors' samples.

The gene calls are TRBV30 and TRBJ2-5; D perhaps matches TRBD2 (5 bases). Between the trimmed V and J ends, which lost 0 bases and 6 bases, there was a span of 8 bases. The germline V gene has CDR1 GTSNPN and CDR2 SVGIG (reference sequence). The CDR3 length is 12 residues. The chain's CDR3 is CAWSVLGKTQYF. The CDR3, as DNA: TGTGCCTGGAGTGTACTAGGGAAGACCCAGTACTTC. Drawing the rest from reference TRBV30 and TRBJ2-5, the complete variable domain is SQTIHQWPATLVQPVGSPLSLECTVEGTSNPNLYWYRQAAGRGLQLLFYSVGIGQISSEVPQNLSASRPQDRQFILSSKKLLLSDSGFYLCAWSVLGKTQYFGPGTRLLVL.

On this clone: The same CDR3 is also encoded by other DNA sequences in this sample. The chain employs TRBV7-2 and TRBJ2-1; TRBD2 matches at 8 bases. CDR3 length: 15 amino acids. CDR1 SGHTA and CDR2 FQGNSA come from the germline V gene. V was clipped by 2 bases and J by 4 bases; unmatched bases: 4. Written as DNA, the CDR3 is TGTGCCAGCAGCTTACGGCGGGAGGCTTACAATGAGCAGTTCTTC. Its protein is CASSLRREAYNEQFF.

The CDR3 coding sequence is TGTGCCAGCAGTTTGTGGAGCACTGAAGCTTTCTTT. Amino acids: CASSLWSTEAFF. V gene TRBV28 combines with J gene TRBJ1-1; D remains unclear. This CDR3 is 12 amino acids long. In germline, CDR1 is MDHEN, CDR2 SYDVKM. V was cut by 3 bases and J by 4 bases, with 6 bases left in between.

V and J are TRBV7-2 and TRBJ1-5; D unclear. The CDR3 contains 14 residues. The V and J ends lost 4 bases and 3 bases respectively, with 10 bases between them. CDR1 and CDR2 (germline): SGHTA, FQGNSA. The CDR3 nucleotides are TGTGCCAGCAGCTCCCCCACGATCAATCAGCCCCAGCATTTT. Amino acid sequence: CASSSPTINQPQHF.

This clone was seen more than once but under ten times. The chain combines TRBV7-6 with TRBJ1-6; D unresolved. Germline lookup yields CDR1 SGHVS and CDR2 FNYEAQ. This CDR3 has 13 amino acids. Trimming took 0 bases from V and 11 from J, leaving 8 bases between them. The CDR3 coding sequence is TGTGCCAGCAGCTTAGCCAAAACAACACCCCTCCACTTT. Its protein product is CASSLAKTTPLHF.

The chain uses TRBV30 and TRBJ2-1; unclear D gene. Trimming left V 4 bases short and J 5 bases short, with 6 bases between. Germline V gene lookup returns CDR1 GTSNPN and CDR2 SVGIG (reference sequence). This CDR3 comprises 11 residues. The CDR3 region is CAWNSNNEQFF. The CDR3 bases are TGTGCCTGGAACTCAAACAATGAGCAGTTCTTC.

On this clone itself: Being one base from a much bigger clone, this may be a read error. Other DNA sequences from this sample encode an identical CDR3 as well. The rearrangement links TRBV30 to TRBJ2-3; no clear D. The CDR3 spans 14 residues. CDR1 is GTSNPN and CDR2 is SVGIG in the germline V gene (reference sequence). In nucleotides, the CDR3 is TGTGCCTGGAGTACCGGACGCGCCGATGAATCGCAGTACTTT. As protein: CAWSTGRADESQYF.

This clone was seen just once. In DNA, the CDR3 is TGTGCCAGCAGTCTAGCGGGAGGGGGCCAAGAGACCCAGTACTTC. Translating it yields CASSLAGGGQETQYF. This chain links TRBV2 with TRBJ2-5, with TRBD2 matching over 12 bases. From germline, CDR1 is SNHLY and CDR2 FYNNEI. This CDR3 contains 15 residues. V trimming: 5 bases; J trimming: 1 base; junction bases outside the gene matches: 2.

The genes are TRBV28 and TRBJ1-1; TRBD1 is a possible D gene (6 bases). The CDR3 covers 14 residues. Germline CDR1 reads MDHEN; CDR2 reads SYDVKM. Between the trimmed V and J ends, which lost 7 bases and 5 bases, there was a span of 17 bases. The CDR3 coding sequence is TGTGCCAGCATCCAGGGGCCGGGATATACTGAAGCTTTCTTT. Encoded protein: CASIQGPGYTEAFF. The full variable domain, completed using reference TRBV28 and TRBJ1-1, is DVKVTQSSRYLVKRTGEKVFLECVQDMDHENMFWYRQDPGLGLRLIYFSYDVKMKEKGDIPEGYSVSREKKERFSLILESASTNQTSMYLCASIQGPGYTEAFFGQGTRLTVV.

V and J are TRBV5-6 and TRBJ2-7; possible D gene TRBD2, 5 bases. This CDR3 region has 14 residues. Trimming removed 5 bases from V and 0 bases from J, with 12 bases in between. CDR1 and CDR2 from the germline V gene are SGHDT and YYEEEE. This CDR3 is CASRTQRYSYEQYF. The DNA for the CDR3 is TGTGCCAGCAGGACTCAGCGGTACTCCTACGAGCAGTACTTC.

Details on this clone: Other nucleotide sequences in the sample specify the same CDR3. The CDR3 loop is CASSPPSSYEQYF. As DNA, the CDR3 is TGTGCCAGCTCACCCCCTTCCTCCTACGAGCAGTACTTC. V is TRBV18 and J is TRBJ2-7; D is unresolved. V was clipped by 3 bases and J by 0 bases, with 6 bases between them. The CDR3 spans 13 residues. CDR1 is KGHSH and CDR2 is LQKENI in the germline V gene.